The clone carrying this T cell receptor (beta chain) has just a few counts. Its antigen is unidentified. The data stem from a study of T cells in Graves' hyperthyroidism and ophthalmopathy. Study-level results: Researchers report that a 13 V-J model separated ophthalmopathy from stable hyperthyroidism.

The CDR3 covers 14 residues. V lost 2 bases and J lost 5, with 12 bases in between. The germline V gene encodes CDR1 MNHNS and CDR2 SASEGT. Researchers amplified the TCR beta CDR3 regions from RNA transcripts. An initial round of RT-PCR targeting the TCR CDR3 relied on the HTBI primer set. MiXCR, applied by TCRdb to the multiplex PCR reads, yields one record per CDR3 protein. The repertoire holds under 350,000 distinct CDR3 sequences, with about 18% as singletons. The source material was blood. This receptor was taken from a woman in her 50s with Graves' hyperthyroidism. The chain carries TRBV6-1 and TRBJ2-5, with D tentatively TRBD1 or TRBD2 (5 bases each). CDR3 residues: CASSEQSGTETQYF. The DNA of the CDR3 is TGTGCCAGCAGTGAACAATCAGGGACGGAGACCCAGTACTTC.